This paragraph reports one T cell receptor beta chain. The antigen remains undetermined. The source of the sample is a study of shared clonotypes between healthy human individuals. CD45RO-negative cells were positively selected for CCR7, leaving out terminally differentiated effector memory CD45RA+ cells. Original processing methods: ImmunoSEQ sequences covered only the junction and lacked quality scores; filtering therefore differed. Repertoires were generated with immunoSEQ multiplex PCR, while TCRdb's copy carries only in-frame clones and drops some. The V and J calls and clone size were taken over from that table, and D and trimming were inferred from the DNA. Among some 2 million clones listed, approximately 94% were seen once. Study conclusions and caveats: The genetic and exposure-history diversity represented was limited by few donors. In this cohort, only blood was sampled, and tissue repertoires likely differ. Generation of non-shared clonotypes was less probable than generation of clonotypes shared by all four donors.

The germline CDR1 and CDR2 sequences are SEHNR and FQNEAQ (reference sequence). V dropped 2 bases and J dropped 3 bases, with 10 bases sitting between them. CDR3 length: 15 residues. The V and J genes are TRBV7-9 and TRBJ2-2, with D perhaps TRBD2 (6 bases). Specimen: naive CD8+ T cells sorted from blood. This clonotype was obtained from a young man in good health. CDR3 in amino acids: CASSLIREDTGELFF. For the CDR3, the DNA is TGTGCCAGCAGCTTAATCAGGGAGGACACCGGGGAGCTGTTTTTT.